These 13 T cell receptor beta chains were all obtained from the same sample, sequenced in a study of blood T cell repertoires in COVID-19 (dated by TCRdb to the early 2020s). Library creation used the immunoSEQ multiplex PCR assay. TCRdb holds this immuneACCESS table with in-frame rearrangements only. Some clones are missing; in checked studies, unresolved V genes explain under half, and the rest has no known cause. The sample data list under 40,000 clones, and 85% to 95% of these were observed just once. The leading ten clones occupy approximately 0.94% of the sample. The sequenced material came from peripheral blood. Receptors were obtained from a male donor with active COVID-19.

The CDR3 coding sequence is TGTGCCAGCAGCCCGGGGTTTCCGAATGAAAAACTGTTTTTT. Translation gives CASSPGFPNEKLFF. J is TRBJ1-4 and V is TRBV11-2, with no clear D. Germline CDR1 reads SGHAT; CDR2 reads FQNNGV. This CDR3 comprises 14 residues. The V end lost 5 bases, the J end lost 5 bases, and 12 bases lay between the germline ends.

The chain links TRBV5-1 to TRBJ1-1; TRBD1 aligns across 8 bases. With V trimmed by 4 bases and J by 5 bases, 7 bases remained unmatched. The CDR3 is 14 amino acids. Germline assignment: CDR1 SGHRS and CDR2 YFSETQ. CDR3 sequence reads: CASSIRTGRTEAFF. In nucleotides, the CDR3 is TGCGCCAGCAGCATCCGGACAGGGAGGACTGAAGCTTTCTTT. Drawing the rest from reference TRBV5-1 and TRBJ1-1, the complete variable domain is KAGVTQTPRYLIKTRGQQVTLSCSPISGHRSVSWYQQTPGQGLQFLFEYFSETQRNKGNFPGRFSGRQFSNSRSEMNVSTLELGDSALYLCASSIRTGRTEAFFGQGTRLTVV.

This clone was observed once. This rearrangement joins TRBV15 to TRBJ1-1, with TRBD1 as a possible D gene (6 bases). The germline CDR1 and CDR2 sequences are LNHNV and YYDKDF (reference sequence). Trimming removed 1 base at V and 2 bases at J, with 11 bases between. This CDR3 is 15 amino acids long. CDR3 in amino acids: CATSRGRTVNTEAFF. The CDR3 DNA reads as TGTGCCACCAGCAGAGGGAGGACAGTAAACACTGAAGCTTTCTTT.

The rearrangement joins TRBV2 to TRBJ1-5; D uncertain. CDR1 and CDR2 from the germline V gene are SNHLY and FYNNEI. V dropped 4 bases and J dropped 0 bases, with 10 bases sitting between them. The CDR3 has 15 residues. DNA for the CDR3: TGTGCCAGCAGTGGTATCCAGTATAGCAATCAGCCCCAGCATTTT. It translates to CASSGIQYSNQPQHF.

The count of this clone is one. This rearrangement joins TRBV5-1 to TRBJ2-7, with 9 bases fitting TRBD2. The CDR3 runs to 15 residues. The junction had 3 bases not matched to a gene; V was cut back by 0 bases and J by 2 bases. Germline V gene data show CDR1 as SGHRS and CDR2 as YFSETQ. CDR3: CASSLAVAGAYEQYF. The CDR3 nucleotides are TGCGCCAGCAGCTTGGCGGTAGCGGGGGCCTACGAGCAGTACTTC.

V usage is TRBV7-2 and J usage is TRBJ2-5; weak D call: TRBD1 (5 bases). This CDR3 spans 13 amino acids. Trimming pared 0 bases from V and 7 bases from J, leaving 9 bases between. Germline CDR1 reads SGHTA; CDR2 reads FQGNSA. This CDR3 reads CASSLAGPGTQYF. CDR3 DNA sequence: TGTGCCAGCAGCTTAGCGGGGCCTGGGACCCAGTACTTC.

The chain recombines TRBV5-1 with TRBJ1-2; 8 bases match TRBD1. Unmatched junction bases numbered 5, after V lost 3 bases and J lost 4 bases. The V gene's germline CDR1 is SGHRS and CDR2 YFSETQ. This CDR3 is built from 14 residues. The CDR3 loop is CASSSGGSSYGYTF. The CDR3 nucleotides are TGCGCCAGCAGCTCAGGGGGCTCCAGCTATGGCTACACCTTC.

The V gene is TRBV7-9, the J gene TRBJ2-2, with a weak D call TRBD1 (6 bases). Trimming took off 8 bases at V and 0 bases at J, with 16 bases between the two ends. The CDR3 is 16 residues long. Germline CDR1 reads SEHNR; CDR2 reads FQNEAQ (reference sequence). The CDR3 loop reads CASPQPGTPNTGELFF. DNA of the CDR3: TGTGCCAGCCCCCAGCCCGGGACACCGAACACCGGGGAGCTGTTTTTT.

The chain employs TRBV7-6 and TRBJ2-5; weak D call: TRBD1 (5 bases). CDR3 length equals 13 residues. Germline-derived CDR1 and CDR2 are SGHVS and FNYEAQ. Trimming left V 2 bases short and J 4 bases short, with 8 bases between. The CDR3: CASSLNQGETQYF. The CDR3 nucleotides are TGTGCCAGCAGCTTAAACCAGGGAGAGACCCAGTACTTC.

V usage is TRBV29-1 and J usage is TRBJ2-2, with a tentative D call TRBD2 (7 bases). The germline V gene has CDR1 SQVTM and CDR2 ANQGSEA. The CDR3 loop spans 13 amino acids. Trimming took 5 bases from V and 8 from J, leaving 15 bases between them. DNA of the CDR3: TGCAGCGTTCGCTTACAGGGAGGGGGGGAGCTGTTTTTT. Translation gives CSVRLQGGGELFF.

This chain connects TRBV5-1 to TRBJ2-3, with a weak D call TRBD1 (5 bases). Germline V gives CDR1 SGHRS, CDR2 YFSETQ. V was pared by 2 bases and J by 4 bases, with 11 bases between. The CDR3 is 14 amino acids. The CDR3 spells CASSFGAGADTQYF. The DNA for the CDR3 is TGCGCCAGCAGCTTTGGGGCTGGGGCAGATACGCAGTATTTT. Full variable domain (remainder filled in from reference TRBV5-1 and TRBJ2-3): KAGVTQTPRYLIKTRGQQVTLSCSPISGHRSVSWYQQTPGQGLQFLFEYFSETQRNKGNFPGRFSGRQFSNSRSEMNVSTLELGDSALYLCASSFGAGADTQYFGPGTRLTVL.

V usage is TRBV30 and J usage is TRBJ2-1; 8 bases fit TRBD2. V was pared by 3 bases and J by 1 base, with 5 bases of the junction left unmatched. The V gene's germline CDR1 is GTSNPN and CDR2 SVGIG (reference sequence). This CDR3 region has 15 residues. CDR3 residues: CAWRGRLASYNEQFF. CDR3 nucleotides: TGTGCCTGGAGGGGGAGACTAGCGTCCTACAATGAGCAGTTCTTC.

The V gene is TRBV18, the J gene TRBJ1-3; D perhaps matches TRBD1 (5 bases). The CDR3 runs 15 residues. Germline lookup yields CDR1 KGHSH and CDR2 LQKENI. The V gene lost 0 bases and the J gene lost 9 bases, with 15 bases spanning the gap. CDR3 DNA: TGTGCCAGCTCACCACCGGTGGCAGGGAAAGTCACCATATATTTT. This sequence encodes CASSPPVAGKVTIYF.